This section outlines one T cell receptor beta chain sequence together with its context. What it binds is not known. With 1 base removed from V and 0 bases from J, the gap between germline ends came to 5 bases. Germline lookup yields CDR1 SGHRS and CDR2 YFSETQ. CDR3 size: 13 residues. The data belong to a study of T cell responses to AZD1222 COVID-19 vaccine. Study at large: The analysis combined second doses at about 4 or about 12 weeks.

The assay was immunoSEQ multiplex PCR, and TCRdb's table has in-frame clones only and misses some. In the table there are more than 100,000 clones, about 91% of which are singletons. Study-level points and caveats: With dominance at 160-218 and 743-854, vaccine-associated CD4 TCRs spanned spike. It was only after the peak T cell response that any repertoires were sampled.

The chain employs TRBV5-1 and TRBJ2-7, with no clear D. The TCR comes from an adult in good health. Specimen: peripheral blood, collected on day 0 of AZD1222 vaccination. The CDR3 reads CASSLYVSYEQYF. The CDR3 region has the DNA TGCGCCAGCAGCTTGTACGTCTCCTACGAGCAGTACTTC.